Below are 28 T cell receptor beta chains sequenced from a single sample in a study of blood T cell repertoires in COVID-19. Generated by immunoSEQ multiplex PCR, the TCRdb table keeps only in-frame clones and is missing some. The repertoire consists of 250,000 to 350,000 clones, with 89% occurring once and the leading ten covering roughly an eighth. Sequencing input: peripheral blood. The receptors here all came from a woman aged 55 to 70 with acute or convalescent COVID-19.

The CDR3 loop is CASSLSSGSASLNIQYF. The CDR3 coding sequence is TGTGCCAGCAGCTTGAGCAGCGGGAGTGCATCTCTAAACATTCAGTACTTC. The rearrangement uses TRBV5-6 and TRBJ2-4, with 8 bases identical to TRBD2. The CDR3 is 17 amino acids. Germline V lookup: CDR1 SGHDT, CDR2 YYEEEE. V was clipped by 1 base and J by 6 bases; unmatched bases: 12.

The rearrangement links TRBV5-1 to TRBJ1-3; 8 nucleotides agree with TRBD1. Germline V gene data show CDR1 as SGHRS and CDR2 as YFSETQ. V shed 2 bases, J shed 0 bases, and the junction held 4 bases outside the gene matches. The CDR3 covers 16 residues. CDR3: CASSFRQGPSGNTIYF. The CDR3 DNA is TGCGCCAGCAGCTTCCGACAGGGGCCCTCTGGAAACACCATATATTTT. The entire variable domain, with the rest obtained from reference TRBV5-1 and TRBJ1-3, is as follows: KAGVTQTPRYLIKTRGQQVTLSCSPISGHRSVSWYQQTPGQGLQFLFEYFSETQRNKGNFPGRFSGRQFSNSRSEMNVSTLELGDSALYLCASSFRQGPSGNTIYFGEGSWLTVV.

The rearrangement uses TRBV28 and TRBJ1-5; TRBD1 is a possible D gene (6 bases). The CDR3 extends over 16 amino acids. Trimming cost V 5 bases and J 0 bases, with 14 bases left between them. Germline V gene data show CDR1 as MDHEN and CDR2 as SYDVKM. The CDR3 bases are TGTGCCAGCAGTGATCCAGGGGTTTATAGCAATCAGCCCCAGCATTTT. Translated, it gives CASSDPGVYSNQPQHF. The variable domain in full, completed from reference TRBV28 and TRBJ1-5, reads DVKVTQSSRYLVKRTGEKVFLECVQDMDHENMFWYRQDPGLGLRLIYFSYDVKMKEKGDIPEGYSVSREKKERFSLILESASTNQTSMYLCASSDPGVYSNQPQHFGDGTRLSIL.

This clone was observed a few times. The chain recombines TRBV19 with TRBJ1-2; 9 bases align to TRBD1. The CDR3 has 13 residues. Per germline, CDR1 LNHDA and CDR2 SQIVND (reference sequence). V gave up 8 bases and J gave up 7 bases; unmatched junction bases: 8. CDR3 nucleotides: TGTGCCAGTGCATCGGACAGGGGTTTTGGCTACACCTTC. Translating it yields CASASDRGFGYTF. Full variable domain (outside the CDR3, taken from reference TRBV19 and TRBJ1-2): DGGITQSPKYLFRKEGQNVTLSCEQNLNHDAMYWYRQDPGQGLRLIYYSQIVNDFQKGDIAEGYSVSREKKESFPLTVTSAQKNPTAFYLCASASDRGFGYTFGSGTRLTVV.

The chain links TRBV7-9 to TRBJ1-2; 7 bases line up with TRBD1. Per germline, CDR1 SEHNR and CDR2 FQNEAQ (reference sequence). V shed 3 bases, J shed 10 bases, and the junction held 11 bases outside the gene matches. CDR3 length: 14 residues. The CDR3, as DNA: TGTGCCAGCAGCTTCTCCGGGACAGAACCACCCTACACCTTC. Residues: CASSFSGTEPPYTF.

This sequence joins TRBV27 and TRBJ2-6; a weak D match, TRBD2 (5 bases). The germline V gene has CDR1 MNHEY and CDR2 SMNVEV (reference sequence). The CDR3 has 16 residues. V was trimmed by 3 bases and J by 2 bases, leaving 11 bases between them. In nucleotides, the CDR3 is TGTGCCAGCAGTTTCCCCCCCGGGGCTGGGGCCAACGTCCTGACTTTC. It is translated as CASSFPPGAGANVLTF.

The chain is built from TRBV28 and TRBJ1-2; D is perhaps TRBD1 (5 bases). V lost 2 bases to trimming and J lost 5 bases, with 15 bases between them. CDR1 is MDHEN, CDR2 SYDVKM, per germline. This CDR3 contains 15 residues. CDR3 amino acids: CASSLSPGQGYGYTF. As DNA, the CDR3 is TGTGCCAGCAGTTTAAGTCCCGGGCAGGGTTATGGCTACACCTTC.

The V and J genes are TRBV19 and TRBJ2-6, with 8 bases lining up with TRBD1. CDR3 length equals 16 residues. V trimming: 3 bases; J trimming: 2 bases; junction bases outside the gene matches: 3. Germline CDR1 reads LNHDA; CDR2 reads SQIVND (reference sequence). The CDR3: CASSIQGAAGANVLTF. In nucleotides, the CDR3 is TGTGCCAGTAGTATCCAGGGGGCGGCTGGGGCCAACGTCCTGACTTTC.

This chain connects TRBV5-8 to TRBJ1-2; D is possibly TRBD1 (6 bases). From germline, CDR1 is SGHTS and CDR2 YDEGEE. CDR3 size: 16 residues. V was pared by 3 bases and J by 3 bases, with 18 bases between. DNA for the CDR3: TGTGCCAGCAGCTCGGGACAAGCCGCCAAGTACTATGGCTACACCTTC. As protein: CASSSGQAAKYYGYTF.

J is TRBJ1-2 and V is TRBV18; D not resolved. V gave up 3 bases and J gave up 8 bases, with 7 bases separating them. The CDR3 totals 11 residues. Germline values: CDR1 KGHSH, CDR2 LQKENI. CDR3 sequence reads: CASSPSEGYTF. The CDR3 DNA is TGTGCCAGCTCACCGTCCGAGGGCTACACCTTC.

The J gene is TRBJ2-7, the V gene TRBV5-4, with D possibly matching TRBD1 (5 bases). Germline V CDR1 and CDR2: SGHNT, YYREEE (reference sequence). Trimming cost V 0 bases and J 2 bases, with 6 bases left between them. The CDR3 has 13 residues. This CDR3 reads CASSLDRTYEQYF. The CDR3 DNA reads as TGTGCCAGCAGCTTGGACAGGACCTACGAGCAGTACTTC.

CDR3 amino acids: CASSPLGDRASSYEQYF. The CDR3 coding sequence is TGTGCCAGTAGTCCCCTTGGGGACAGGGCCAGCTCCTACGAGCAGTACTTC. This rearrangement joins TRBV19 to TRBJ2-7, with 9 bases lining up with TRBD1. V dropped 5 bases and J dropped 0; count of bases not matched to a gene: 11. CDR3 length: 17 residues. Germline CDR1 LNHDA, CDR2 SQIVND (reference sequence).

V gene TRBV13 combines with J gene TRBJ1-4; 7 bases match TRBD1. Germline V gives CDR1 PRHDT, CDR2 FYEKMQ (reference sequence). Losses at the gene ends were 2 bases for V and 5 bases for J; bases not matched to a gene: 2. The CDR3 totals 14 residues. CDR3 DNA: TGTGCCAGCAGCTTAAGGGGACAGAATGAAAAACTGTTTTTT. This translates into CASSLRGQNEKLFF.

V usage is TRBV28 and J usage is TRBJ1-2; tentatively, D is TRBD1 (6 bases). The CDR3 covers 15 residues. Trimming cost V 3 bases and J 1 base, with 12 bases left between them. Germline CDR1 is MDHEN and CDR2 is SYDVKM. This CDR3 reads CASSFRQVGNYGYTF. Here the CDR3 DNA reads TGTGCCAGCAGTTTTCGACAGGTCGGTAACTATGGCTACACCTTC.

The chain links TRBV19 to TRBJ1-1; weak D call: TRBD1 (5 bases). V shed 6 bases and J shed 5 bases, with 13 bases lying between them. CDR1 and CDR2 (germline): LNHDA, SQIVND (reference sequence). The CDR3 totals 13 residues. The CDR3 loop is CASRPRGGTEAFF. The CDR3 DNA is TGTGCCAGTAGACCGCGGGGGGGGACTGAAGCTTTCTTT.

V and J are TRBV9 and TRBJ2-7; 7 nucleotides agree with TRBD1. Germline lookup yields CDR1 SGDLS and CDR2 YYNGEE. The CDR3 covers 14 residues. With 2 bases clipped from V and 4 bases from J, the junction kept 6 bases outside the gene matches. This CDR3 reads CASSVQTTGYEQYF. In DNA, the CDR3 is TGTGCCAGCAGCGTTCAAACGACAGGGTACGAGCAGTACTTC. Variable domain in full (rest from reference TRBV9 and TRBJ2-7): DSGVTQTPKHLITATGQRVTLRCSPRSGDLSVYWYQQSLDQGLQFLIQYYNGEERAKGNILERFSAQQFPDLHSELNLSSLELGDSALYFCASSVQTTGYEQYFGPGTRLTVT.

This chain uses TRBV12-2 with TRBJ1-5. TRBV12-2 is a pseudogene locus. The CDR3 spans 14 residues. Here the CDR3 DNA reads TGTGCAAGTCGTGCTACGGTAGCGGGACAGCCCCAGCATTTT. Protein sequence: CASRATVAGQPQHF.

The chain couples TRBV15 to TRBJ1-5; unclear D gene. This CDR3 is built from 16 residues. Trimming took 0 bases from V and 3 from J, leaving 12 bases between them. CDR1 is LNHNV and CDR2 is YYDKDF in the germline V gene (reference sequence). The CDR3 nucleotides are TGTGCCACCAGCAGAGATTTGCGGCAGACCAATCAGCCCCAGCATTTT. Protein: CATSRDLRQTNQPQHF.

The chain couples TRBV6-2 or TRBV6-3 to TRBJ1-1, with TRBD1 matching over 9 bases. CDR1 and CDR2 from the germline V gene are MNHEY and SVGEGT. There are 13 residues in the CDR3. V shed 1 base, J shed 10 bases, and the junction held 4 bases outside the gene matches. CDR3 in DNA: TGTGCCAGCAGTTACTACACAGGGGGCGCAGCTTTCTTT. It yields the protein CASSYYTGGAAFF.

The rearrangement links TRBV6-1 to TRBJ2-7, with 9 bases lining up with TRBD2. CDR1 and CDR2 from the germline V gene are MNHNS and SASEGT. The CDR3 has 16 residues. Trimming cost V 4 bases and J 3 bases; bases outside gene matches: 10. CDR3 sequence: CASSGRAGGLHYEQYF. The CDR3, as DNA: TGTGCCAGCAGTGGGAGAGCGGGGGGCTTACACTACGAGCAGTACTTC.

Here the CDR3 reads CASSSDRGQWAGELFF. The CDR3 nucleotides are TGTGCCAGCAGCTCTGACAGGGGACAGTGGGCCGGGGAGCTGTTTTTT. V usage is TRBV7-3 and J usage is TRBJ2-2, with 8 bases identical to TRBD1. V trimming: 4 bases; J trimming: 6 bases; junction bases outside the gene matches: 10. Germline values: CDR1 SGHTA, CDR2 FQGTGA. The CDR3 runs to 16 residues.

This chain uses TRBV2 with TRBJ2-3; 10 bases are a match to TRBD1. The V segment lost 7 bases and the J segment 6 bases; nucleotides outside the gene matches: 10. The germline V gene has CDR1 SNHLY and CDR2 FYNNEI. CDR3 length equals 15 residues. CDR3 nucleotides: TGTGCCAGCACCCAGGAGGGACAGGGGTCCGATACGCAGTATTTT. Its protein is CASTQEGQGSDTQYF.

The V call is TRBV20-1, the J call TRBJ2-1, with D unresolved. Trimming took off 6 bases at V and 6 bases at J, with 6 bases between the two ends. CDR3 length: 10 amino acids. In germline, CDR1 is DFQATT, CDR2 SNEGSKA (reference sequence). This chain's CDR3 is CSASSNEQFF. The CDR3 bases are TGCAGTGCATCGAGCAATGAGCAGTTCTTC.

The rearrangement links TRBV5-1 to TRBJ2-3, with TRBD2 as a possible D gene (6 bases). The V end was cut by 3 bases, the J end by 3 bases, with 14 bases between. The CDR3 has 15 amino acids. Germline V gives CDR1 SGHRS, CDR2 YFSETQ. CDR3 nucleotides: TGCGCCAGCAGCTCCGCAGTCGGAGGGACAGATACGCAGTATTTT. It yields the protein CASSSAVGGTDTQYF.

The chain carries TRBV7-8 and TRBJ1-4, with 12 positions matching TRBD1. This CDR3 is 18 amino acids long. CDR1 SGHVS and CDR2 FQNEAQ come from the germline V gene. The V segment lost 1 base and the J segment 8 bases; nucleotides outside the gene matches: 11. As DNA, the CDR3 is TGTGCCAGCAGCTTAGGTTGGGACAGGGGGCCGAGACGGGAAAAACTGTTTTTT. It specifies CASSLGWDRGPRREKLFF.

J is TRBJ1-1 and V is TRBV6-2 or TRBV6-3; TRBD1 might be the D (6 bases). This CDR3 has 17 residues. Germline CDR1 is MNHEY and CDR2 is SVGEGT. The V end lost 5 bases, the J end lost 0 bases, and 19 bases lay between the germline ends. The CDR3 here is CASSGWGHQGLNTEAFF. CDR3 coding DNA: TGTGCCAGCAGTGGATGGGGGCACCAGGGCCTGAACACTGAAGCTTTCTTT.

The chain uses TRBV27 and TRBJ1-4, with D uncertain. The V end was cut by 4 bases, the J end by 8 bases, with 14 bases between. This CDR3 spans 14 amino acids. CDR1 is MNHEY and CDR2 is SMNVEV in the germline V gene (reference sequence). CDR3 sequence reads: CASSSRGVGEKLFF. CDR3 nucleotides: TGTGCCAGCAGTTCCCGCGGGGTTGGGGAAAAACTGTTTTTT.

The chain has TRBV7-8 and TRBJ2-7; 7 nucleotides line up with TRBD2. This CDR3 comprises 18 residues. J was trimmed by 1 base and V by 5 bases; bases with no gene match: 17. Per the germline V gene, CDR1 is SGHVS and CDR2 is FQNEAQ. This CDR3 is CASSRKQRGRERSYEQYF. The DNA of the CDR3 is TGTGCCAGCAGCCGAAAACAGCGGGGTCGGGAACGGTCCTACGAGCAGTACTTC.